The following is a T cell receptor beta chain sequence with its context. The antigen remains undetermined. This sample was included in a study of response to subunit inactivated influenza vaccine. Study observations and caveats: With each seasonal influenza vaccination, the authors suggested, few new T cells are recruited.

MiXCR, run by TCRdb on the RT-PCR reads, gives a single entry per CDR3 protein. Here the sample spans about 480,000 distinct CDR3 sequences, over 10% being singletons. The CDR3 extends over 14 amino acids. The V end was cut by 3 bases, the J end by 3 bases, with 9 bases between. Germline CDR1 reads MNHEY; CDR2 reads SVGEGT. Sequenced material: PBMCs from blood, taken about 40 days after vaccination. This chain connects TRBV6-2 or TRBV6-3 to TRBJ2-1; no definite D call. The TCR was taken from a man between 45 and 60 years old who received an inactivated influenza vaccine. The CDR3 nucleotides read TGTGCCAGCAGTTATCGGACGAGCTACAATGAGCAGTTCTTC. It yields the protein CASSYRTSYNEQFF.